The 24 T cell receptor beta chains in this list originate from one sample, sequenced in a study of monozygotic twins with inflammatory bowel disease. TCRdb re-analyzed the 5' RACE reads; it lists each CDR3 protein once, without DNA. Its table lists about 330,000 distinct CDR3 sequences. The material sequenced was blood. The receptors derive from a human donor with ulcerative colitis or Crohn's disease, or a healthy co-twin of an affected twin (not recorded which).

The V and J genes are TRBV20-1 and TRBJ1-5; absent DNA, TCRdb's TRBD1 call cannot be checked. The V gene's germline CDR1 is DFQATT and CDR2 SNEGSKA (reference sequence). This CDR3 has 14 amino acids. This chain's CDR3 is CSASTGESNQPQHF.

The chain combines TRBV5-5 with TRBJ2-7; TCRdb picks TRBD1, but there is no DNA to check that call. The CDR3 totals 16 residues. Germline V gene lookup returns CDR1 SGHKS and CDR2 YYEKEE (reference sequence). The CDR3 region is CASSPLPGESSYEQYF.

The V call is TRBV29-1, the J call TRBJ1-5; as DNA is missing, the TRBD1 call by TCRdb cannot be tested. Germline CDR1 reads SQVTM; CDR2 reads ANQGSEA. This CDR3 has 14 residues. The CDR3 region is CSVVEGASNQPQHF. The entire variable domain, with the rest obtained from reference TRBV29-1 and TRBJ1-5, is as follows: SAVISQKPSRDICQRGTSLTIQCQVDSQVTMMFWYRQQPGQSLTLIATANQGSEATYESGFVIDKFPISRPNLTFSTLTVSNMSPEDSSIYLCSVVEGASNQPQHFGDGTRLSIL.

The chain couples TRBV21-1 to TRBJ1-5; the D gene TCRdb calls, TRBD1, cannot be checked with no DNA. TRBV21-1 is an annotated pseudogene. CDR3 length: 15 amino acids. The CDR3 is CASSVRPGRYQPQHF.

The V call is TRBV20-1, the J call TRBJ2-7. The CDR3 loop spans 12 amino acids. The germline V gene encodes CDR1 DFQATT and CDR2 SNEGSKA (reference sequence). The CDR3 sequence is CSTSGSTYEQYF.

The chain recombines TRBV6-1 with TRBJ1-4; TCRdb's D call, TRBD1, is unchecked because there is no DNA. In germline, CDR1 is MNHNS, CDR2 SASEGT. This CDR3 comprises 14 residues. The CDR3 protein is CASSLDRWNEKLFF.

The gene calls are TRBV6-1 and TRBJ2-3; the TRBD1 assignment by TCRdb is unverifiable without DNA. The CDR3 runs to 16 residues. The germline CDR1 and CDR2 sequences are MNHNS and SASEGT. CDR3 amino acids: CASSDGGTGTADTQYF.

The CDR3 reads CASSLSGGNYFGNTIYF. This sequence joins TRBV7-2 and TRBJ1-3; checking the TCRdb D call of TRBD1 is not possible without DNA. CDR3 size: 17 residues. Germline V gene lookup returns CDR1 SGHTA and CDR2 FQGNSA.

The chain joins TRBV20-1 to TRBJ2-3; the D gene TCRdb calls, TRBD2, cannot be checked with no DNA. The CDR3 sequence is 14 residues long. Looked up from germline, CDR1 is DFQATT and CDR2 is SNEGSKA (reference sequence). The CDR3 protein is CSASQAGVTDTQYF.

This chain connects TRBV20-1 to TRBJ1-5; TCRdb selects TRBD1, and the lack of DNA leaves this call unchecked. The CDR3 is 12 residues long. Germline V gene lookup returns CDR1 DFQATT and CDR2 SNEGSKA (reference sequence). This chain's CDR3 is CSAQTGDQPQHF.

The CDR3 loop is CSARRGDADYGYTF. V gene TRBV20-1 combines with J gene TRBJ1-2; the D gene TCRdb calls, TRBD1, cannot be checked with no DNA. Per the germline V gene, CDR1 is DFQATT and CDR2 is SNEGSKA (reference sequence). This CDR3 spans 14 amino acids.

V and J are TRBV12-3 or TRBV12-4 and TRBJ2-3; TCRdb outputs TRBD2, but without DNA this stays unchecked. This CDR3 region has 16 residues. The CDR3: CASSPLVSGSSDTQYF.

The V gene is TRBV18, the J gene TRBJ2-1. This CDR3 region has 16 residues. Germline CDR1 is KGHSH and CDR2 is LQKENI. The CDR3: CASSRDAGGSYNEQFF.

This chain joins TRBV27 and TRBJ2-7; the D call of TRBD1 rests on TCRdb alone, since no DNA is present to check it. Germline CDR1 and CDR2: MNHEY and SMNVEV (reference sequence). The CDR3 length is 17 residues. This CDR3 is CASSLSFYRDRGYEQYF.

This chain uses TRBV19 with TRBJ1-5. The CDR3 loop spans 14 amino acids. CDR1 and CDR2 from the germline V gene are LNHDA and SQIVND (reference sequence). Here the CDR3 reads CASSIRQGNQPQHF.

This rearrangement joins TRBV7-9 to TRBJ2-3; TCRdb's D gene call, TRBD1, goes unchecked for lack of DNA. This CDR3 has 16 amino acids. Per the germline V gene, CDR1 is SEHNR and CDR2 is FQNEAQ (reference sequence). CDR3 amino acids: CASSRKVGPSTDTQYF.

This chain joins TRBV6-6 and TRBJ2-4; TCRdb selects TRBD2, and the lack of DNA leaves this call unchecked. Germline CDR1 MNHNY, CDR2 SVGAGI (reference sequence). CDR3 size: 14 residues. CDR3 protein: CASSQGGGRNIQYF.

The chain links TRBV30 to TRBJ2-2; TCRdb lists TRBD1, though no DNA is available to test this call. This CDR3 contains 17 residues. In germline, CDR1 is GTSNPN, CDR2 SVGIG (reference sequence). CDR3 sequence reads: CAWKGLGGGYGTGELFF.

The chain couples TRBV6-2 or TRBV6-3 to TRBJ2-7. This CDR3 has 12 amino acids. Germline loops: CDR1 MNHEY, CDR2 SVGEGT. CDR3 amino acids: CASSSDTYEQYF.

The chain employs TRBV28 and TRBJ2-7; the D call of TRBD1 rests on TCRdb alone, since no DNA is present to check it. CDR1 is MDHEN, CDR2 SYDVKM, per germline. The CDR3 consists of 15 residues. CDR3 residues: CASTPRGREPYEQYF.

This rearrangement joins TRBV29-1 to TRBJ2-7; the TCRdb D gene call, TRBD1, has no DNA to confirm it. This CDR3 region has 17 residues. The V gene's germline CDR1 is SQVTM and CDR2 ANQGSEA. The CDR3: CSVERNANGTGVGEQYF.

CDR3 residues: CASSRQGYVQYF. The gene calls are TRBV27 and TRBJ2-7; TCRdb's D gene call, TRBD1, goes unchecked for lack of DNA. Germline CDR1 MNHEY, CDR2 SMNVEV (reference sequence). The CDR3 contains 12 residues.

This chain uses TRBV7-9 with TRBJ2-1; TCRdb selects TRBD1, and the lack of DNA leaves this call unchecked. The CDR3 covers 17 residues. Germline CDR1 is SEHNR and CDR2 is FQNEAQ (reference sequence). The CDR3 spells CASSWRGDRDRSDEQFF.

The genes are TRBV5-1 and TRBJ1-3; checking the TCRdb D call of TRBD1 is not possible without DNA. Germline V gene sequence: CDR1 SGHRS, CDR2 YFSETQ. The CDR3 covers 16 residues. CDR3 amino acids: CASSTGTDGSGNTIYF.